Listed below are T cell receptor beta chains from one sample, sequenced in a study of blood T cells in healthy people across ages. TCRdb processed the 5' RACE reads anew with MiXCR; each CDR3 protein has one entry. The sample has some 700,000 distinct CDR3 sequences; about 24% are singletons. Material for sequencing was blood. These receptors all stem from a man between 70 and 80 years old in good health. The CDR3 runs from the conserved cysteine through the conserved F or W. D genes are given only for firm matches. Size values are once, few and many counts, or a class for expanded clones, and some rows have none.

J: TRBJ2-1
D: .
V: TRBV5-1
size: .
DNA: TGCGCCAGCACTTTCCAGGCCCAAACCTACAATGAGCAGTTCTTC
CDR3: CASTFQAQTYNEQFF

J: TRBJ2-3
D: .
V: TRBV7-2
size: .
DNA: TGTGCCAGCAGCGGACAAAAAACAGATACGCAGTATTTT
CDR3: CASSGQKTDTQYF

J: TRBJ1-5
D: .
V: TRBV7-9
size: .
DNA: TGTGCCAGCAGCGACACAGGTGTCAATCAGCCCCAGCATTTT
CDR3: CASSDTGVNQPQHF

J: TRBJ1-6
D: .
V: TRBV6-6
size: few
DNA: TGTGCCAGCGGCGGATACGATAATTCACCCCTCCACTTT
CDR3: CASGGYDNSPLHF

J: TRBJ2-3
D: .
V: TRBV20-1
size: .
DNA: TGCAGTGCTAGAGGACTAGGTCACACAGATACGCAGTATTTT
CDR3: CSARGLGHTDTQYF

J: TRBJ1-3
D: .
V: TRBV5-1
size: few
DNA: TGCGCCAGCAGCTTAGGGAATCAGGGGCCTGGAAACACCATATATTTT
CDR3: CASSLGNQGPGNTIYF

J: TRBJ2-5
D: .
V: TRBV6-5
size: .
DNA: TGTGCCAGCAGTTACGAGGGTCTAGCCCAAGAGACCCAGTACTTC
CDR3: CASSYEGLAQETQYF

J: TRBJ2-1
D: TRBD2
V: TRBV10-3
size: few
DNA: TGTGCCATCAGTGTTACTAGCGGGGACTACAATGAGCAGTTCTTC
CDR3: CAISVTSGDYNEQFF

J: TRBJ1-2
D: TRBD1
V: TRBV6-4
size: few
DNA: TGTGCCAGCAGGCAGGGGGATGGCTACACCTTC
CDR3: CASRQGDGYTF

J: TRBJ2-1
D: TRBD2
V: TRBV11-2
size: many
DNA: TGTGCCAGCAGCCTCTTCACGGCTAGCGGGAGTTACAATGAGCAGTTCTTC
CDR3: CASSLFTASGSYNEQFF

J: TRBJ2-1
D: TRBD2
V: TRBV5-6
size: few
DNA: TGTGCCAGCAGCTTGGTTCCTAGCGGGAGGGCCCGAGAGCAGTTCTTC
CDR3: CASSLVPSGRAREQFF

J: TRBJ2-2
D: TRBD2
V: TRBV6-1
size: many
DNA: TGTGCCCCCCGACTAGCGGGAGGACCGGATACCGGGGAGCTGTTTTTT
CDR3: CAPRLAGGPDTGELFF

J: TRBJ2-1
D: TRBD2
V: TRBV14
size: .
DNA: TGTGCCAGTCACTGGGGGGGTAGCTCCTACAATGAGCAGTTCTTC
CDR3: CASHWGGSSYNEQFF

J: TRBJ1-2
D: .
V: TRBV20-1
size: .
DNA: TGCAGTGCTAGAGCCCCGGGGAGAGTTTCCGGCTACACCTTC
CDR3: CSARAPGRVSGYTF

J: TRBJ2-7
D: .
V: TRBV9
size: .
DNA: TGTGCCAGCAGCGTATCGGGACTGGAGGCCCACTACGAGCAGTACTTC
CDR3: CASSVSGLEAHYEQYF

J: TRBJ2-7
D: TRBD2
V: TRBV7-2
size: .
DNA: TGTGCCAGCAGCTTCTCCGGGACTAGCGGATACGAGCAGTACTTC
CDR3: CASSFSGTSGYEQYF

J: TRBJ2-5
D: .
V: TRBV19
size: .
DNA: TGTGCCAGCGGAGCCCATACCCCACCGGGGACCCAGTACTTC
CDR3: CASGAHTPPGTQYF

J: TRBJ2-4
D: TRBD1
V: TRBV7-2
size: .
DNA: TGTGCCAGCAGCCCCGGGACAGGGACGAACATTCAGTACTTC
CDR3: CASSPGTGTNIQYF

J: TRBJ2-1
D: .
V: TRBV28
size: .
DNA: TGTGCCAGCAGAAACGTGGGGGATGAGCAGTTCTTC
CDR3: CASRNVGDEQFF

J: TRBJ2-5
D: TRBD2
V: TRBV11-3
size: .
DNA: TGTGCCAGCAGCTTCACCGGGACTAGCGGCGAAGAGACCCAGTACTTC
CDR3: CASSFTGTSGEETQYF

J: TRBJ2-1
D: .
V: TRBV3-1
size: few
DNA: TGTGCCAGCAGCCAAGTGGCAGGCCCGTACAATGAGCAGTTCTTC
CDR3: CASSQVAGPYNEQFF

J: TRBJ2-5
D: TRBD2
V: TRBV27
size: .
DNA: TGTGCCAGCAGTTGGACTAGCGGAACCCAAGAGACCCAGTACTTC
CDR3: CASSWTSGTQETQYF

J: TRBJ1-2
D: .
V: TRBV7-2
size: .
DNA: TGTGCCAGCAGCCCACCGGGGAGCTATGGCTACACCTTC
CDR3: CASSPPGSYGYTF

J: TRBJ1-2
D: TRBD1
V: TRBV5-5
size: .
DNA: TGTGCCGGCAGCTTGCTGGACAGGGGAGGGAGCTACACCTTC
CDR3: CAGSLLDRGGSYTF

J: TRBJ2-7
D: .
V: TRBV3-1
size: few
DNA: TGTGCCAGCAGCCCCCGGGACACTCATCGTTACGAGCAGTACTTC
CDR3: CASSPRDTHRYEQYF

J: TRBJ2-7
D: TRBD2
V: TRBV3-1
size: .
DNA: TGTGCCAGCAGCCAACCGGGACTAGCTACCTACGAGCAGTACTTC
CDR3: CASSQPGLATYEQYF

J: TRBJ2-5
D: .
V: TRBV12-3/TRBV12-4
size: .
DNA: TGTGCCAGCAGTTTGGAGATGAGGGGCCGGGAGACCCAGTACTTC
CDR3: CASSLEMRGRETQYF

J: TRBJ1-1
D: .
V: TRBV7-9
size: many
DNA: TGTGCCAGCAGCTTATTTGGGGCTAACACTGAAGCTTTCTTT
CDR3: CASSLFGANTEAFF

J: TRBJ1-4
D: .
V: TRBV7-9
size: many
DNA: TGTGCCAGCAGCTTAGGTTCTCCAACTAATGAAAAACTGTTTTTT
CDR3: CASSLGSPTNEKLFF

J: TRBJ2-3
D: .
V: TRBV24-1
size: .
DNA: TGTGCCACCAGTGACCCGCAAGGAGCACTACACACAGATACGCAGTATTTT
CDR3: CATSDPQGALHTDTQYF

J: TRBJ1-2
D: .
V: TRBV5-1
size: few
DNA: TGCGCCAGCAGCCTGGGGGACCTATGGGAGACTAATGGCTACACCTTC
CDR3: CASSLGDLWETNGYTF

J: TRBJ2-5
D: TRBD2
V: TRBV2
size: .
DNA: TGTGCCAGAGGACTAGTCCGAGAGACCCAGTACTTC
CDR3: CARGLVRETQYF

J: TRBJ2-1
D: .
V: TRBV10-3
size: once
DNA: TGTGCCATCAGTGGCGGACTGCCCGGGAATGAGCAGTTCTTC
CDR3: CAISGGLPGNEQFF

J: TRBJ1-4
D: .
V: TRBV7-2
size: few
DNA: TGTGCCAGCAGCCTGGGACGTATCACTAATGAAAAACTGTTTTTT
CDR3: CASSLGRITNEKLFF

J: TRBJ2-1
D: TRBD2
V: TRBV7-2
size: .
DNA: TGTGCCAGCAGCTCCGGGACTAGCATGGCCAATGAGCAGTTCTTC
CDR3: CASSSGTSMANEQFF

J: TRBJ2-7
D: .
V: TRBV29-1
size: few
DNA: TGCAGCGTTGTAGCTCCTCTGCGATACGAGCAGTACTTC
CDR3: CSVVAPLRYEQYF

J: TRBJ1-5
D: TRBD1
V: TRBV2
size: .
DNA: TGTGCCAGCAGTGTAGATAGGGCAGGGGGAAAACAGCCCCAGCATTTT
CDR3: CASSVDRAGGKQPQHF

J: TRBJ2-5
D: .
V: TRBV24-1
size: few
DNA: TGTGCCACCAGTGATTCGTTTACCGTCCTGGCCCAGTACTTC
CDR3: CATSDSFTVLAQYF

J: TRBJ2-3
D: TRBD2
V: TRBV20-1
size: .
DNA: TGCAGTGCTTTGGGGTTAGCGGGGGGCACGGATACGCAGTATTTT
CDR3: CSALGLAGGTDTQYF

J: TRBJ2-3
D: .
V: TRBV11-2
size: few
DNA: TGTGCCTGCAGCTTAGTTCCGGTCCACAACACAGATACGCAGTATTTT
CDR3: CACSLVPVHNTDTQYF

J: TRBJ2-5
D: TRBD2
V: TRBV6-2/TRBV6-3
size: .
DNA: TGTGCCTGCAGTCCTCAGGGAGGGCAGTGGGAGACCCAGTACTTC
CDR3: CACSPQGGQWETQYF

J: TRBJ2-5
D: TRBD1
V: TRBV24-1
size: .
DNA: TGTGCCACCAGTGATTTCGTTCCCAGGGGGAGAGAGATCCAGTACTTC
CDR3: CATSDFVPRGREIQYF

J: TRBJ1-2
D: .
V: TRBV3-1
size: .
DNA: TGTGCCAGCAGCCGGGGGACTTCAGGCGGGGGCTACACCTTC
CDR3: CASSRGTSGGGYTF

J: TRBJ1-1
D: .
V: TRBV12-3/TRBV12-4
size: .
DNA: TGTGCCAGCAGTTTAAGGGCAGGGCAGACTGAAGCTTTCTTT
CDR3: CASSLRAGQTEAFF

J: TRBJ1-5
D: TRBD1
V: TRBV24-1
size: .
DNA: TGTGCCACCAGTGATCAAGACAGGGGGAGCAATCAGCCCCAGCATTTT
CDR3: CATSDQDRGSNQPQHF

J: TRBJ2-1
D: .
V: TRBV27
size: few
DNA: TGTGCCAGCAGCCTCCCCGCGCGAAATGAGCAGTTCTTC
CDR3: CASSLPARNEQFF

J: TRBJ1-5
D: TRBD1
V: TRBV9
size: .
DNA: TGTGCCAGCAGCGCACAGGGGGATAGGCAGCCCCAGCATTTT
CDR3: CASSAQGDRQPQHF

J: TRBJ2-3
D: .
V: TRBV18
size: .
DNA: TGTGCCAGCTCACCACCGGACACTTGGGTGACAGATACGCAGTATTTT
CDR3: CASSPPDTWVTDTQYF

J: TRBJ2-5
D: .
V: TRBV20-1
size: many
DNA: TGCAGTGCTAGAGATCTTGAGGGAGAGATTTATGGGACCCAGTACTTC
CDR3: CSARDLEGEIYGTQYF

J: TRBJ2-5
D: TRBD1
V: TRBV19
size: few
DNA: TGTGCCAGCTCGGGACAGGTTGGTGAGACCCAGTACTTC
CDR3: CASSGQVGETQYF

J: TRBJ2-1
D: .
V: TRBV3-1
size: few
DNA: TGTGCCAGCAGCCAGACAGCCAACTCCTACAATGAGCAGTTCTTC
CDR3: CASSQTANSYNEQFF

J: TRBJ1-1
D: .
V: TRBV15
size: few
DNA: TGTGCCACCAGCACAGGATCCAACACTGAAGCCTTCTTT
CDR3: CATSTGSNTEAFF

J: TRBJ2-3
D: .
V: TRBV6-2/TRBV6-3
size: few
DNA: TGTGCCAGCAGTTACCCGCGGGACCGGGTGGGTACGCAGTATTTT
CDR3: CASSYPRDRVGTQYF

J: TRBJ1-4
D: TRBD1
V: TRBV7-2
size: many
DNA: TGTGCCAGCAGCGCCGACAGGGCTAATGAAAAACTGTTTTTT
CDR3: CASSADRANEKLFF

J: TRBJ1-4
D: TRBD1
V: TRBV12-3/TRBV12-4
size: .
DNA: TGTGCCAGCAGTTTATATGTCGACAGGGGAGGGCCAACTAATGAAAAACTGTTTTTT
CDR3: CASSLYVDRGGPTNEKLFF